The 18 T cell receptor beta chains given below trace back to one sample, sequenced in a study of early T cells in non-severe SARS-CoV-2 infection listed by TCRdb under 2021. The library relied on 5' RACE. Data came from a NextSeq 500. TCRdb took the public reads, trimmed them with fastp at Q25, ran MiXCR for clone calling and kept in-frame beta chains. Each CDR3 protein gets just one entry, which takes the most common genes and DNA from the rows behind it. A total of roughly 45,000 distinct CDR3 sequences appear in this sample, approximately 5.7% of them only once. Around 7% of the sample is in the top ten clones. Sequenced here: whole blood, sampled at baseline. Receptors originate from an adult who was a healthcare worker with PCR-confirmed SARS-CoV-2 infection or an uninfected control (not recorded which).

The V and J genes are TRBV28 and TRBJ2-3; no definite D call. V was pared by 7 bases and J by 1 base, with 6 bases between. Germline CDR1 MDHEN, CDR2 SYDVKM. CDR3 length equals 12 residues. The CDR3 DNA reads TGTGCCAGCACTCATCGCACAGATACGCAGTATTTT. This encodes CASTHRTDTQYF.

This clonotype was seen many times. V usage is TRBV10-3 and J usage is TRBJ2-6; D uncertain. Germline V gene lookup returns CDR1 ENHRY and CDR2 SYGVKD. Between the trimmed V and J ends, which lost 3 bases and 0 bases, there was a span of 6 bases. The CDR3 spans 15 residues. CDR3: CAISDWGSGANVLTF. The CDR3 DNA sequence: TGTGCCATCAGTGATTGGGGCTCTGGGGCCAACGTCCTGACTTTC.

This clonotype has only a few counts. This rearrangement joins TRBV19 to TRBJ1-2; maybe TRBD1 (5 bases). Germline assignment: CDR1 LNHDA and CDR2 SQIVND (reference sequence). The CDR3 sequence is 16 residues long. Trimming took 1 base from V and 1 from J, leaving 13 bases between them. In DNA form, the CDR3 reads TGTGCCAGTAGTATAGGGCCCAACAGGCATAACTATGGCTACACCTTC. Its translation is CASSIGPNRHNYGYTF.

The chain joins TRBV11-1 to TRBJ2-3, with D perhaps TRBD2 (5 bases). The length of the CDR3 is 12 residues. The germline gives CDR1 SGHAT, CDR2 FQDESV (reference sequence). The germline V and J ends were trimmed by 3 bases and 7 bases, with 8 bases remaining between them. The CDR3 DNA is TGTGCCAGCAGCTTGAACGGGAATACGCAGTATTTT. As protein: CASSLNGNTQYF.

This clonotype was seen a few times. This rearrangement joins TRBV6-1 to TRBJ2-7, with D uncertain. This CDR3 contains 10 residues. From germline, CDR1 is MNHNS and CDR2 SASEGT. V was clipped by 5 bases and J by 6 bases, with 5 bases between them. In DNA form, the CDR3 reads TGTGCCAGCAGTCACTCCGAGCAGTACTTC. As protein: CASSHSEQYF.

This clonotype was detected ten times or more. The rearrangement uses TRBV5-4 and TRBJ2-7, with D perhaps TRBD1 (6 bases). The V gene lost 4 bases and the J gene lost 3 bases, with 14 bases spanning the gap. Germline V CDR1 and CDR2: SGHNT, YYREEE (reference sequence). The CDR3 runs to 14 residues. The chain's CDR3 is CASSPPGQIYEQYF. DNA for the CDR3: TGTGCCAGCAGCCCCCCGGGACAAATCTACGAGCAGTACTTC.

V usage is TRBV28 and J usage is TRBJ1-1; 7 nucleotides match TRBD1. The germline V gene has CDR1 MDHEN and CDR2 SYDVKM. The CDR3 is 15 amino acids. Germline trimming cut 5 bases from V and 3 bases from J; bases unmatched to any gene: 9. CDR3 in DNA: TGTGCCAGCAGTCGAACAGGGGTTTCGTACACTGAAGCTTTCTTT. It codes for CASSRTGVSYTEAFF.

This clonotype was seen many times. The gene calls are TRBV20-1 and TRBJ2-4, with D possibly matching TRBD1 (5 bases). This CDR3 has 15 amino acids. The V end lost 5 bases, the J end lost 0 bases, and 14 bases lay between the germline ends. The germline gives CDR1 DFQATT, CDR2 SNEGSKA (reference sequence). This CDR3 reads CSALDRTVAKNIQYF. The CDR3 DNA reads TGCAGTGCTCTAGACAGAACCGTAGCCAAAAACATTCAGTACTTC.

At least ten counts were recorded for this clonotype. V usage is TRBV7-9 and J usage is TRBJ1-2; the D is unclear. The CDR3 totals 16 residues. Germline V CDR1 and CDR2: SEHNR, FQNEAQ (reference sequence). V was shortened by 4 bases and J by 4 bases, with 19 bases between the two germline ends. The CDR3 spells CASSSNTAGRTYGYTF. DNA for the CDR3: TGTGCCAGCAGCTCGAACACTGCAGGCAGAACCTATGGCTACACCTTC.

This clonotype came up a few times. The chain is built from TRBV5-1 and TRBJ2-2, with 9 bases lining up with TRBD2. From germline, CDR1 is SGHRS and CDR2 YFSETQ. The ends lost 6 bases at V and 4 bases at J; junction bases unmatched: 7. CDR3 length equals 15 residues. CDR3 DNA: TGCGCCAGCACCGTTAGCGGGAGAGGCACCGGGGAGCTGTTTTTT. The encoded protein is CASTVSGRGTGELFF.

This clonotype has ten or more counts. The chain has TRBV18 and TRBJ2-2, with 7 bases lining up with TRBD1. Per the germline V gene, CDR1 is KGHSH and CDR2 is LQKENI. The CDR3 is 15 residues long. The V segment lost 2 bases and the J segment 0 bases; nucleotides outside the gene matches: 0. The CDR3 loop is CASSPGQANTGELFF. As DNA, the CDR3 is TGTGCCAGCTCACCAGGACAGGCGAACACCGGGGAGCTGTTTTTT.

This clonotype was detected many times. The rearrangement links TRBV18 to TRBJ1-6; D ambiguous. With 3 bases removed from V and 6 bases from J, the gap between germline ends came to 12 bases. This CDR3 spans 15 amino acids. In germline, CDR1 is KGHSH, CDR2 LQKENI. Written as DNA, the CDR3 is TGTGCCAGCTCACCCCTACCTTCGAGTAATTCACCCCTCCACTTT. Its translation is CASSPLPSSNSPLHF.

A few counts support this clonotype. The J gene is TRBJ2-2, the V gene TRBV21-1; the table's D call, TRBD1, has no DNA check behind it. TRBV21-1 constitutes a pseudogene. The CDR3 has 17 residues. DNA for the CDR3: TGTGCCAGCACCGATACAAACAGGCCCGGGAACACCGGGGAGCTGTTTTTT. The encoded protein is CASTDTNRPGNTGELFF.

A few counts support this clonotype. This chain's CDR3 is CASSAGDASYEQYF. The CDR3 DNA sequence: TGTGCCAGCAGTGCGGGGGACGCCTCCTACGAGCAGTACTTC. This rearrangement joins TRBV6-1 to TRBJ2-7; maybe TRBD2 (6 bases). Germline values: CDR1 MNHNS, CDR2 SASEGT. This CDR3 is built from 14 residues. V lost 4 bases to trimming and J lost 0 bases, with 10 bases between them.

The rearrangement links TRBV6-6 to TRBJ2-7, with D possibly TRBD2 on 5 matching bases. V was shortened by 11 bases and J by 1 base, with 12 bases between the two germline ends. Germline V gene sequence: CDR1 MNHNY, CDR2 SVGAGI (reference sequence). The CDR3 consists of 12 residues. The CDR3 DNA reads as TGTGCCGTTCGTCGGGGATCCTACGAGCAGTACTTC. This sequence encodes CAVRRGSYEQYF.

In its sample, this clonotype was seen many times. This chain uses TRBV29-1 with TRBJ2-5; D ambiguous. The CDR3 totals 12 residues. The ends were cut back, 1 base at V and 5 bases at J, with 8 bases in the middle. The germline V gene encodes CDR1 SQVTM and CDR2 ANQGSEA. In DNA form, the CDR3 reads TGCAGCGTTGAAGGTCCTTCGGAGACCCAGTACTTC. Amino acid sequence: CSVEGPSETQYF.

This clonotype was seen at least ten times. This rearrangement joins TRBV12-3 or TRBV12-4 to TRBJ2-1, with D hard to call. The CDR3 length is 14 residues. V lost 3 bases, J lost 4 bases, and 10 bases lay in between. CDR3 bases: TGTGCCAGCAGTTTGGGGTCTCTTTACAATGAGCAGTTCTTC. Its protein is CASSLGSLYNEQFF.

The chain uses TRBV2 and TRBJ2-1; D is perhaps TRBD2 (6 bases). This CDR3 has 15 residues. CDR1 is SNHLY, CDR2 FYNNEI, per germline. The V gene lost 8 bases and the J gene lost 0 bases, with 14 bases spanning the gap. CDR3: CASGGRPSSYNEQFF. CDR3 DNA sequence: TGTGCCAGCGGGGGGAGACCGAGCTCCTACAATGAGCAGTTCTTC.